The rows below give T cell receptor beta chains drawn from one sample of a study of blood T cell repertoires in COVID-19. This table comes from immunoSEQ multiplex PCR, and its TCRdb copy is limited to in-frame clones, with some not included. Found here are about 150,000 clones, 87% of them singletons; the top ten hold around 5%. The specimen was peripheral blood. The source is a human donor in a cohort sampled during active COVID-19. The CDR3 runs from the conserved cysteine through the conserved F or W. Each record gives: V gene, J gene, D gene, clone size, CDR3 protein, CDR3 DNA. The D gene is left open where the match is weak. Size is stated for part of the rows, as once, few or many counts, or as a class when the clone is expanded.

v_call: TRBV27
j_call: TRBJ1-6
d_call: .
clone_size: few
cdr3_aa: CASSLRNSPLHF
cdr3_nt: TGTGCCAGCAGTTTGAGGAATTCACCCCTCCACTTT

v_call: TRBV11-3
j_call: TRBJ1-3
d_call: TRBD1
clone_size: .
cdr3_aa: CASSFGDRDLRSGNTIYF
cdr3_nt: TGTGCCAGCAGCTTCGGGGACAGGGACTTACGCTCTGGAAACACCATATATTTT

v_call: TRBV14
j_call: TRBJ1-5
d_call: .
clone_size: once
cdr3_aa: CASSPRQDNQPQHF
cdr3_nt: TGTGCCAGCAGCCCCCGACAGGATAATCAGCCCCAGCATTTT

v_call: TRBV7-3
j_call: TRBJ2-3
d_call: TRBD2
clone_size: once
cdr3_aa: CASSLKGAAGMSTDTQYF
cdr3_nt: TGTGCCAGCAGCCTAAAAGGGGCAGCGGGGATGAGCACAGATACGCAGTATTTT

v_call: TRBV6-7
j_call: TRBJ2-5
d_call: TRBD1
clone_size: .
cdr3_aa: CASTNSRGLVETQYF
cdr3_nt: TGTGCCAGCACCAACTCCAGGGGGCTAGTGGAGACCCAGTACTTC

v_call: TRBV6-2/TRBV6-3
j_call: TRBJ1-4
d_call: .
clone_size: .
cdr3_aa: CASSQDRNYEKLFF
cdr3_nt: TGTGCCAGCAGTCAGGACAGAAACTATGAAAAACTGTTTTTT

v_call: TRBV7-2
j_call: TRBJ2-7
d_call: TRBD2
clone_size: .
cdr3_aa: CASSLEASGSYEQYF
cdr3_nt: TGTGCCAGCAGCTTAGAAGCTAGCGGCTCCTACGAGCAGTACTTC

v_call: TRBV11-3
j_call: TRBJ2-3
d_call: TRBD2
clone_size: .
cdr3_aa: CASSLVLGLAGDTQYF
cdr3_nt: TGTGCCAGCAGCTTAGTCCTCGGGCTAGCGGGAGATACGCAGTATTTT

v_call: TRBV3-1/TRBV3-2
j_call: TRBJ1-2
d_call: TRBD1
clone_size: .
cdr3_aa: CASSPTGGRDGYTF
cdr3_nt: TGTGCCAGCAGCCCGACAGGGGGCAGGGATGGCTACACCTTC

v_call: TRBV19
j_call: TRBJ1-4
d_call: TRBD1
clone_size: .
cdr3_aa: CASSNGQAPHF
cdr3_nt: TGTGCCAGTAGTAACGGACAGGCTCCGCATTTT

v_call: TRBV9
j_call: TRBJ2-1
d_call: TRBD2
clone_size: .
cdr3_aa: CASSVASGGFNEQFF
cdr3_nt: TGTGCCAGCAGCGTAGCCAGCGGGGGGTTCAATGAGCAGTTCTTC

v_call: TRBV7-9
j_call: TRBJ1-2
d_call: .
clone_size: .
cdr3_aa: CASSLGENYGYTF
cdr3_nt: TGTGCCAGCAGTTTAGGGGAGAACTATGGCTACACCTTC

v_call: TRBV7-8
j_call: TRBJ1-4
d_call: .
clone_size: .
cdr3_aa: CASSKGVQLVEKLFF
cdr3_nt: TGTGCCAGCAGCAAGGGGGTTCAGCTAGTTGAAAAACTGTTTTTT

v_call: TRBV19
j_call: TRBJ2-3
d_call: TRBD1
clone_size: .
cdr3_aa: CASSAPRTGVTDTQYF
cdr3_nt: TGTGCCAGTAGTGCACCTCGGACAGGGGTAACAGATACGCAGTATTTT

v_call: TRBV20-1
j_call: TRBJ2-1
d_call: TRBD1
clone_size: .
cdr3_aa: CSASWHRGFYNEQFF
cdr3_nt: TGCAGTGCTAGTTGGCACAGGGGGTTCTACAATGAGCAGTTCTTC

v_call: TRBV28
j_call: TRBJ2-6
d_call: TRBD1
clone_size: .
cdr3_aa: CASSPIPGQGAGANVLTF
cdr3_nt: TGTGCCAGCAGTCCTATCCCGGGACAGGGGGCTGGGGCCAACGTCCTGACTTTC

v_call: TRBV27
j_call: TRBJ1-4
d_call: .
clone_size: .
cdr3_aa: CASSLRGRIANEKLFF
cdr3_nt: TGTGCCAGCAGTTTACGGGGAAGGATAGCTAATGAAAAACTGTTTTTT

v_call: TRBV7-9
j_call: TRBJ1-1
d_call: .
clone_size: .
cdr3_aa: CASSLTLQDTEAFF
cdr3_nt: TGTGCCAGCAGTCTTACCCTCCAGGACACTGAAGCTTTCTTT

v_call: TRBV4-3
j_call: TRBJ1-2
d_call: TRBD1
clone_size: .
cdr3_aa: CASSQDWRGRRDYGYTF
cdr3_nt: TGCGCCAGCAGCCAAGATTGGAGGGGGCGCAGGGACTATGGCTACACCTTC

v_call: TRBV7-9
j_call: TRBJ1-5
d_call: .
clone_size: .
cdr3_aa: CASSLEDGGRSNQPQHF
cdr3_nt: TGTGCCAGCAGCTTAGAAGATGGGGGCAGGAGCAATCAGCCCCAGCATTTT

v_call: TRBV15
j_call: TRBJ1-2
d_call: TRBD1
clone_size: .
cdr3_aa: CATSEDRASPYGYTF
cdr3_nt: TGTGCCACCAGCGAAGACAGGGCGAGTCCCTATGGCTACACCTTC

v_call: TRBV10-1
j_call: TRBJ2-1
d_call: TRBD2
clone_size: .
cdr3_aa: CASTEGSGDYNEQFF
cdr3_nt: TGCGCCAGCACGGAAGGTAGCGGGGATTACAATGAGCAGTTCTTC

v_call: TRBV6-1
j_call: TRBJ1-3
d_call: .
clone_size: .
cdr3_aa: CASSDGQSSGNTIYF
cdr3_nt: TGTGCCAGCAGTGACGGACAGAGCTCTGGAAACACCATATATTTT

v_call: TRBV13
j_call: TRBJ2-3
d_call: TRBD1
clone_size: .
cdr3_aa: CASSLGLRTGGTDTQYF
cdr3_nt: TGTGCCAGCAGCTTAGGCCTACGGACAGGGGGCACAGATACGCAGTATTTT

v_call: TRBV6-6
j_call: TRBJ2-7
d_call: TRBD1
clone_size: .
cdr3_aa: CASSWPPDRVQYF
cdr3_nt: TGTGCCAGCAGTTGGCCCCCCGACAGGGTTCAGTACTTC

v_call: TRBV3-1/TRBV3-2
j_call: TRBJ2-3
d_call: TRBD2
clone_size: .
cdr3_aa: CASRDSRLAGTDTQYF
cdr3_nt: TGTGCCAGCAGAGATTCGAGGCTAGCGGGCACAGATACGCAGTATTTT